These T cell receptor beta chains were read from a single sample in a study of early stage breast cancer tumors. The method was immunoSEQ multiplex PCR; TCRdb's version includes in-frame clones alone and lacks a portion of them. The sample contains about 72,000 clones, more than 60% of which appear only once. Material for sequencing was blood. Receptors were obtained from a person in their sixties or seventies with breast cancer. The CDR3 runs from the conserved cysteine through the conserved F or W. D genes are given only for firm matches. Not all rows give a size; the values are once, few, many and, for expanded clones, a class.

d_call j_call clone_size cdr3_length v_call cdr3_aa cdr3_nt
. TRBJ2-1 . 16 TRBV9 CASSPFTSRSYNEQFF TGTGCCTCGAGCCCCTTTACTTCCCGCTCCTACAATGAGCAGTTCTTC
. TRBJ1-3 . 14 TRBV6-1 CASSAQGSGNTIYF TGTGCCAGCAGTGCCCAGGGTTCTGGAAACACCATATATTTT
TRBD2 TRBJ2-1 . 15 TRBV7-9 CASSPSSREGHEQFF TGTGCCAGCAGCCCTTCTAGTCGGGAGGGCCACGAGCAGTTCTTC
TRBD1 TRBJ1-6 . 14 TRBV28 CASSYRGGGAPLHF TGTGCCAGCAGTTACAGGGGAGGTGGGGCACCCCTCCACTTT
. TRBJ2-7 . 14 TRBV7-7 CASSLSQGRVEKYF TGTGCTAGCAGCTTAAGTCAGGGTAGAGTCGAGAAGTACTTC
. TRBJ1-5 few 14 TRBV19 CASSLQGGNQPQHF TGTGCCAGTAGTCTACAGGGAGGCAATCAGCCCCAGCATTTT
TRBD1 TRBJ2-6 once 16 TRBV29-1 CSVGGQGFPGANVLTF TGCAGCGTTGGGGGACAGGGGTTCCCTGGGGCCAACGTCCTGACTTTC
TRBD2 TRBJ2-7 . 15 TRBV5-6 CASSRLAGGTYEQYF TGTGCCAGCAGCCGGCTAGCGGGGGGTACCTACGAGCAGTACTTC
TRBD1 TRBJ2-5 . 15 TRBV18 CASSPRRGQGETQYF TGTGCCAGCTCACCTAGGAGGGGACAGGGGGAGACCCAGTACTTC
. TRBJ2-1 few 16 TRBV7-9 CASSSGGPLSYNEQFF TGTGCCAGCAGCTCAGGGGGGCCCCTATCCTACAATGAGCAGTTCTTC
TRBD1 TRBJ1-2 . 12 TRBV6-5 CATYTGGLGYTF TGTGCCACCTATACAGGGGGCCTTGGCTACACCTTC
. TRBJ2-7 . 16 TRBV5-5 CASRSDYRDPIYEQYF TGTGCCAGCAGATCCGACTACAGAGACCCCATCTACGAGCAGTACTTC
. TRBJ1-4 . 14 TRBV11-2 CASSFGTSNEKLFF TGTGCCAGCAGCTTCGGGACATCTAATGAAAAACTGTTTTTT
TRBD2 TRBJ2-7 . 15 TRBV9 CASSAGTSGPYEQYF TGTGCCAGCAGCGCAGGGACTAGCGGCCCCTACGAGCAGTACTTC
TRBD1 TRBJ2-7 . 15 TRBV28 CASRPNTGGNYEQYF TGTGCCAGCAGGCCCAATACAGGGGGAAACTACGAGCAGTACTTC
TRBD1 TRBJ2-1 . 14 TRBV28 CATYSGQGANEQFF TGTGCCACCTACTCGGGACAGGGGGCCAATGAGCAGTTCTTC
. TRBJ2-7 . 13 TRBV27 CASSSPLYYEQYF TGTGCCAGCAGTTCGCCTCTCTACTACGAGCAGTACTTC
. TRBJ1-1 . 13 TRBV27 CASSFSGYTEAFF TGTGCCAGCAGTTTCTCAGGGTACACTGAAGCTTTCTTT
. TRBJ1-4 once 12 TRBV19 CASSYGGEKLFF TGTGCCAGTAGCTACGGCGGAGAAAAACTGTTTTTT
TRBD1 TRBJ1-2 . 15 TRBV5-1 CASSMAGTGGEGYTF TGCGCCAGCAGCATGGCCGGGACAGGGGGCGAGGGCTACACCTTC
. TRBJ2-5 medium-sized 18 TRBV10-3 CAISEFSLAAGYQETQYF TGTGCCATCAGTGAGTTCTCCCTGGCTGCGGGGTACCAAGAGACCCAGTACTTC
. TRBJ2-1 . 15 TRBV5-1 CASSESGTSYHEQFF TGCGCCAGCAGCGAATCCGGGACCTCCTACCATGAGCAGTTCTTC
. TRBJ2-5 . 11 TRBV2 CASSTDETQYF TGTGCCAGCTCAACCGATGAGACCCAGTACTTC
. TRBJ1-5 . 14 TRBV30 CAWSVQGGVLPQHF TGTGCCTGGAGTGTACAGGGAGGAGTTCTCCCCCAGCATTTT
. TRBJ1-1 . 13 TRBV5-6 CASSNVENTEAFF TGTGCCAGCAGCAACGTAGAGAACACTGAAGCTTTCTTT
. TRBJ2-1 once 16 TRBV2 CASSAFRSITYNEQFF TGTGCCAGCAGTGCGTTTAGGTCCATAACCTACAATGAGCAGTTCTTC
TRBD1 TRBJ2-1 . 16 TRBV13 CASSPGTGKSYNEQFF TGTGCCAGCAGCCCCGGGACAGGGAAGTCCTACAATGAGCAGTTCTTC
. TRBJ1-2 . 15 TRBV5-5 CASSFSESMNYGYTF TGTGCCAGCAGCTTCAGTGAGTCCATGAACTATGGCTACACCTTC
TRBD1 TRBJ2-7 few 15 TRBV29-1 CSVETGAFGTREQYF TGCAGCGTTGAAACAGGGGCATTTGGCACTCGAGAGCAGTACTTC
TRBD2 TRBJ2-1 . 14 TRBV7-9 CASSLRREVNEQFF TGTGCCAGCAGCTTAAGGCGGGAGGTCAATGAGCAGTTCTTC
TRBD2 TRBJ2-7 . 16 TRBV6-1 CASSGLSGGYGHEQYF TGTGCCAGCAGTGGACTTAGCGGGGGATACGGCCACGAGCAGTACTTC
. TRBJ2-7 . 15 TRBV2 CASSEARGRTYEQYF TGTGCCAGCAGTGAAGCCCGGGGTAGGACCTACGAGCAGTACTTC
TRBD1 TRBJ1-3 . 17 TRBV5-6 CASSLLGQVDSGNTIYF TGTGCCAGCAGCTTGTTGGGACAGGTTGACTCTGGAAACACCATATATTTT
. TRBJ2-7 . 13 TRBV6-1 CASSEQQGHEQYF TGTGCCAGCAGTGAACAACAGGGCCACGAGCAGTACTTC
. TRBJ2-5 . 13 TRBV5-5 CASSRGGRETQYF TGTGCCAGCTCCCGAGGAGGGAGGGAGACCCAGTACTTC
TRBD2 TRBJ2-1 . 15 TRBV5-4 CASSFPSGENNEQFF TGTGCCAGCAGCTTCCCTAGCGGGGAGAACAATGAGCAGTTCTTC
. TRBJ2-7 . 13 TRBV27 CASTTSGHYEQYF TGTGCCAGCACCACGAGTGGGCACTACGAGCAGTACTTC
. TRBJ2-3 . 15 TRBV7-2 CASSLGGAGRDTQYF TGTGCCAGCAGCTTAGGGGGGGCCGGCAGGGATACGCAGTATTTT
TRBD2 TRBJ2-4 . 13 TRBV2 CASKGTRGDIQYF TGTGCCAGCAAGGGGACTAGAGGTGACATTCAGTACTTC
TRBD2 TRBJ2-1 . 15 TRBV2 CASSEGTSVVNEQFF TGTGCCAGCAGTGAAGGGACTAGCGTAGTAAATGAGCAGTTCTTC
TRBD1 TRBJ1-4 . 17 TRBV29-1 CSVEFRQGARNGEKLFF TGCAGCGTTGAGTTTCGCCAGGGGGCGCGAAATGGTGAAAAACTGTTTTTT
TRBD1 TRBJ1-5 . 15 TRBV7-8 CASSLEGTGFQPQHF TGTGCCAGCAGCTTAGAGGGGACAGGGTTCCAGCCCCAGCATTTT
. TRBJ2-3 . 17 TRBV19 CASSPRTNPSSTDTQYF TGTGCCAGTAGTCCTCGGACAAATCCGAGTAGCACAGATACGCAGTATTTT
TRBD1 TRBJ1-1 . 15 TRBV5-1 CASSWGDRGGTEAFF TGCGCCAGCAGCTGGGGGGACAGGGGAGGAACTGAAGCTTTCTTT